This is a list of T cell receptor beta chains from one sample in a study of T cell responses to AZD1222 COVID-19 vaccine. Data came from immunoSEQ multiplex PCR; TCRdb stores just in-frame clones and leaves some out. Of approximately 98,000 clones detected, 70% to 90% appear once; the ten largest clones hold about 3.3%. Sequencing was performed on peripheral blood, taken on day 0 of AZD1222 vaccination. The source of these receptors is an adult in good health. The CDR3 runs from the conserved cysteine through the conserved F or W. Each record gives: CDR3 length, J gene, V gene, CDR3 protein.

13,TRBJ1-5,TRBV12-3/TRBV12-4,CASSFSGSQPQHF
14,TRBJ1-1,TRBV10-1,CASSERTGRTEAFF
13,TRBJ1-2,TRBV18,CASSDRAYYGYTF
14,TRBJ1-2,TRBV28,CASSPPDSPEGYTF
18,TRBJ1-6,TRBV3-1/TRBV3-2,CASSQDRRVMEANSPLHF
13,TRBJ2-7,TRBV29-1,CSVGDRVRDEQYF
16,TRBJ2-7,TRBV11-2,CASSPTWPSGGDEQYF
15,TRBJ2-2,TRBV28,CASSPGTGGSGELFF
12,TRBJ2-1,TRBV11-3,CASSEGGNEQFF
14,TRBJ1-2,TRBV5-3,CARRKDRENYGYTF
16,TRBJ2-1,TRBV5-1,CASSYAGGSSYNEQFF
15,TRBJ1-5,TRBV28,CASRATGLINQPQHF
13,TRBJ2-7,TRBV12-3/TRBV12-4,CASRTGTGDEQYF
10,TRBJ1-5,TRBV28,CASIKQPQHF
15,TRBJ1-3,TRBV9,CASSAPPRRGNTIYF
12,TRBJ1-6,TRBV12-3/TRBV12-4,CASSLGGSPLHF
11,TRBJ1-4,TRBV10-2,CASSQDRGLFF
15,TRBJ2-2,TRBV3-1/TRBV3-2,CASRPSGRWAGELFF
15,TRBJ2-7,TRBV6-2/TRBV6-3,CASSYEGLAVSEQYF
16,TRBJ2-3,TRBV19,CASSTVIAGGTDTQYF